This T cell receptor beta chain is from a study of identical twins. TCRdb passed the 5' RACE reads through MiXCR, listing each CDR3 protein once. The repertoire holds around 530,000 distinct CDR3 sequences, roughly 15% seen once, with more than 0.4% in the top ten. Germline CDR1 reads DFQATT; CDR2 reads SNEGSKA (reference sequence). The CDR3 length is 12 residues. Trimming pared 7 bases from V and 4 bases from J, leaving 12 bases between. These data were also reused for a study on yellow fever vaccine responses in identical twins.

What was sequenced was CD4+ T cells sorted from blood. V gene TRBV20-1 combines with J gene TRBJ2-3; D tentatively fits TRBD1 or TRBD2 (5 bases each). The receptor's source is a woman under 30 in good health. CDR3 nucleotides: TGCAGTGTTGGGGGTATGGCAGATACGCAGTATTTT. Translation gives CSVGGMADTQYF.